The clone carrying this T cell receptor (beta chain) showed up many times. Germline V CDR1 and CDR2: SNHLY, FYNNEI. The CDR3 has 16 amino acids. V dropped 10 bases and J dropped 2; count of bases not matched to a gene: 7. The data belong to a study of identical twins. TCRdb re-derived calls from the 5' RACE reads in MiXCR, one entry per CDR3 protein. This sample carries about 660,000 distinct CDR3 sequences, 8.5% to 9.5% of them seen once, and the ten largest clones take roughly 0.97%. In addition, the sample was reused for a study of yellow fever vaccine responses in identical twins.

The TCR sequence derives from a woman under 30 in good health. Specimen: PBMCs. The chain couples TRBV2 to TRBJ2-1, with 14 bases aligning to TRBD2. The CDR3 coding sequence is TGTGCCACCCAACAGACTAGCGGGGGGGCCTACAATGAGCAGTTCTTC. Its translation is CATQQTSGGAYNEQFF.